The 18 T cell receptor beta chains below all came from one sample that was sequenced in a study of T-cell memory formation after mild COVID-19. TCRdb passed the 5' RACE reads through MiXCR, listing each CDR3 protein once. The sample records around 140,000 distinct CDR3 sequences, about 5.7% being singletons. The specimen sequenced was PBMCs or a T cell subset sorted from them (not recorded which). The source is an adult woman who had mild COVID-19 (a few samples of this study predate the infection). Cell type and time point are not known.

This clonotype came up many times. V usage is TRBV20-1 and J usage is TRBJ2-1; 11 bases map to TRBD2. The ends lost 4 bases at V and 7 bases at J; junction bases unmatched: 15. CDR3 length equals 17 residues. Per germline, CDR1 DFQATT and CDR2 SNEGSKA (reference sequence). CDR3 protein: CSANTLYRLAGINEQFF. The CDR3 nucleotides are TGCAGTGCTAATACACTGTATCGACTAGCGGGAATAAATGAGCAGTTCTTC.

The J gene is TRBJ2-3, the V gene TRBV19; no definite D call. The germline V and J ends were trimmed by 3 bases and 2 bases, with 15 bases remaining between them. Per the germline V gene, CDR1 is LNHDA and CDR2 is SQIVND (reference sequence). This CDR3 is built from 16 residues. This chain's CDR3 is CASSIPTLGHTDTQYF. The CDR3 DNA is TGTGCCAGTAGTATCCCGACATTGGGCCACACAGATACGCAGTATTTT. The variable domain in full, completed from reference TRBV19 and TRBJ2-3, reads DGGITQSPKYLFRKEGQNVTLSCEQNLNHDAMYWYRQDPGQGLRLIYYSQIVNDFQKGDIAEGYSVSREKKESFPLTVTSAQKNPTAFYLCASSIPTLGHTDTQYFGPGTRLTVL.

At least ten counts were recorded for this clonotype. The CDR3 reads CSALGARYGYTF. The CDR3 DNA reads TGCAGCGCTCTCGGGGCACGCTATGGCTACACCTTC. The V call is TRBV20-1, the J call TRBJ1-2, with D tentatively TRBD1 (5 bases). The CDR3 has 12 amino acids. CDR1 and CDR2 from the germline V gene are DFQATT and SNEGSKA (reference sequence).

This clonotype was found a few times. The gene calls are TRBV2 and TRBJ2-1, with a tentative D call TRBD2 (7 bases). The V gene's germline CDR1 is SNHLY and CDR2 FYNNEI. V was cut by 7 bases and J by 8 bases, with 21 bases left in between. CDR3 length equals 15 residues. This CDR3 is CASTVLGGGSDEQFF. The CDR3 DNA is TGTGCCAGCACCGTGTTAGGGGGGGGTTCGGATGAGCAGTTCTTC.

The chain has TRBV9 and TRBJ2-3; 8 nucleotides match TRBD2. The CDR3 totals 15 residues. Trimming at V came to 0 bases and at J to 5 bases, leaving 5 bases not matched to a gene. Germline V gene sequence: CDR1 SGDLS, CDR2 YYNGEE. CDR3 loop: CASSVAGGAVDTQYF. The CDR3 DNA is TGTGCCAGCAGCGTAGCCGGGGGGGCCGTAGATACGCAGTATTTT.

This clonotype has more than one count but fewer than ten. The chain is built from TRBV11-1 and TRBJ2-7; possibly TRBD2 for D (6 bases). The CDR3 contains 12 residues. Germline CDR1 reads SGHAT; CDR2 reads FQDESV (reference sequence). The V end was cut by 5 bases, the J end by 12 bases, with 17 bases between. The CDR3 region is CASSPRGSPMYF. DNA for the CDR3: TGTGCCAGCAGCCCACGGGGGTCCCCGATGTACTTC. Full variable domain (rest looked up from reference TRBV11-1 and TRBJ2-7): EAEVAQSPRYKITEKSQAVAFWCDPISGHATLYWYRQILGQGPELLVQFQDESVVDDSQLPKDRFSAERLKGVDSTLKIQPAELGDSAMYLCASSPRGSPMYFGPGTRLTVT.

This rearrangement joins TRBV30 to TRBJ1-4; tentative D call: TRBD1 (5 bases). The CDR3 covers 12 residues. Looked up from germline, CDR1 is GTSNPN and CDR2 is SVGIG (reference sequence). V was clipped by 0 bases and J by 10 bases, with 9 bases between them. CDR3 coding DNA: TGTGCCTGGAGTGTATCCGGGGGAAAACTGTTTTTT. This codes for CAWSVSGGKLFF.

V and J are TRBV25-1 and TRBJ1-1; a weak D match, TRBD1 (5 bases). Deletions cut 5 bases from V and 2 bases from J, with 15 bases between. Germline CDR1 reads MGHDK; CDR2 reads SYGVNS. The CDR3 loop spans 15 amino acids. In DNA form, the CDR3 reads TGTGCCAGCAGTCCAATGACAGAGAGCAACACTGAAGCTTTCTTT. Protein product: CASSPMTESNTEAFF.

This clonotype was detected many times. This chain joins TRBV7-3 and TRBJ2-3; perhaps TRBD2 as D (5 bases). Germline-derived CDR1 and CDR2 are SGHTA and FQGTGA. The CDR3 consists of 12 residues. V was cut by 5 bases and J by 8 bases, with 11 bases left in between. The CDR3 DNA reads as TGTGCCAGCAGCCATACCGAGGGTACGCAGTATTTT. This translates into CASSHTEGTQYF.

This clonotype was detected many times. The V and J genes are TRBV29-1 and TRBJ2-4; TRBD1 matches 9 bases. The V gene end was trimmed by 4 bases and the J gene end by 1 base; junction bases not matched to a gene: 8. Germline V gives CDR1 SQVTM, CDR2 ANQGSEA. The length of the CDR3 is 16 residues. The CDR3 DNA is TGCAGCGTTGGGGAGGGACAGGGTCTTGCCAAAAACATTCAGTACTTC. Its protein product is CSVGEGQGLAKNIQYF.

This clonotype was seen at least ten times. This chain joins TRBV6-6 and TRBJ2-5; 11 bases map to TRBD2. The germline gives CDR1 MNHNY, CDR2 SVGAGI (reference sequence). V shed 3 bases and J 7 bases; nucleotides not matched to a gene: 10. The length of the CDR3 is 16 residues. CDR3 coding DNA: TGTGCCAGCAGTTATGCGACTAGCGGGACCGGGGGGACCCAGTACTTC. Translation: CASSYATSGTGGTQYF.

V gene TRBV6-2 or TRBV6-3 combines with J gene TRBJ2-7; TRBD1 is a possible D gene (6 bases). V was shortened by 0 bases and J by 4 bases, with 13 bases between the two germline ends. Germline CDR1 MNHEY, CDR2 SVGEGT. The CDR3 is made up of 15 amino acids. CDR3 sequence (DNA): TGTGCCAGCAGTTACTCTTCAGGGGCTTGGTACGAGCAGTACTTC. Its protein product is CASSYSSGAWYEQYF.

This clonotype was detected a few times. The J gene is TRBJ2-7, the V gene TRBV5-1, with TRBD1 matching 9 bases. The CDR3 totals 16 residues. Germline V lookup: CDR1 SGHRS, CDR2 YFSETQ. V lost 0 bases to trimming and J lost 3 bases; unmatched junction nucleotides: 7. The CDR3 nucleotides read TGCGCCAGCAGCTTGGCCTTCGGACAGGGGAACTACGAGCAGTACTTC. As protein: CASSLAFGQGNYEQYF. The full variable domain, completed using reference TRBV5-1 and TRBJ2-7, is KAGVTQTPRYLIKTRGQQVTLSCSPISGHRSVSWYQQTPGQGLQFLFEYFSETQRNKGNFPGRFSGRQFSNSRSEMNVSTLELGDSALYLCASSLAFGQGNYEQYFGPGTRLTVT.

This clonotype was observed a few times. This chain links TRBV24-1 with TRBJ2-6, with 7 bases lining up with TRBD2. The length of the CDR3 is 19 residues. Germline lookup yields CDR1 KGHDR and CDR2 SFDVKD. The ends lost 4 bases at V and 0 bases at J; junction bases unmatched: 11. In DNA form, the CDR3 reads TGTGCCACCAGTGAAGGAGGGCGGGGGACGAACTCTGGGGCCAACGTCCTGACTTTC. Translated, it gives CATSEGGRGTNSGANVLTF.

V gene TRBV11-2 combines with J gene TRBJ2-1; D remains unclear. This CDR3 spans 14 amino acids. From germline, CDR1 is SGHAT and CDR2 FQNNGV. The ends were cut back, 5 bases at V and 0 bases at J, with 8 bases in the middle. The CDR3 is CASSTISSYNEQFF. The CDR3 region has the DNA TGTGCCAGCAGCACCATTAGCTCCTACAATGAGCAGTTCTTC.

This clonotype was seen repeatedly, ten times or more. The rearrangement joins TRBV27 to TRBJ2-7; D remains ambiguous. V was clipped by 2 bases and J by 4 bases, with 15 bases between them. Germline V lookup: CDR1 MNHEY, CDR2 SMNVEV (reference sequence). The CDR3 extends over 15 amino acids. CDR3 residues: CASSLTSLSGYEQYF. In DNA form, the CDR3 reads TGTGCCAGCAGTTTAACCAGCCTAAGTGGTTACGAGCAGTACTTC.

This clonotype was observed at least ten times. This sequence joins TRBV12-3 or TRBV12-4 and TRBJ1-1; D remains ambiguous. The CDR3 is made up of 14 amino acids. The V and J ends lost 2 bases and 0 bases respectively, with 7 bases between them. As DNA, the CDR3 is TGTGCCAGCAGTTTAAGCCCTATGAACACTGAAGCTTTCTTT. It encodes CASSLSPMNTEAFF.

This clonotype has just a few counts. The gene calls are TRBV29-1 and TRBJ1-1, with D possibly TRBD1 on 5 matching bases. Germline-derived CDR1 and CDR2 are SQVTM and ANQGSEA. With 7 bases removed from V and 2 bases from J, the gap between germline ends came to 14 bases. The CDR3 covers 13 residues. The chain's CDR3 is CSAIPGPNTEAFF. The CDR3 nucleotides read TGCAGCGCTATACCGGGGCCAAACACTGAAGCTTTCTTT.